The 4 T cell receptor beta chains below all came from one sample that was sequenced in a study of blood T cell repertoires in COVID-19. Data came from immunoSEQ multiplex PCR; TCRdb stores just in-frame clones and leaves some out. The table includes 55,000 or so clones, over 60% detected once. The source material was peripheral blood. These receptors all come from a man younger than 40 with COVID-19, enrolled during active disease.

The CDR3 region has the DNA TGTGCCAGCAGTGAAATGAGGGTTGAACAGCCCCAGCATTTT. Residues: CASSEMRVEQPQHF. The chain recombines TRBV2 with TRBJ1-5; D remains unclear. The CDR3 runs 14 residues. Germline values: CDR1 SNHLY, CDR2 FYNNEI. V gave up 2 bases and J gave up 7 bases, with 12 bases separating them. Supplemented by reference TRBV2 and TRBJ1-5, the full variable domain reads EPEVTQTPSHQVTQMGQEVILRCVPISNHLYFYWYRQILGQKVEFLVSFYNNEISEKSEIFDDQFSVERPDGSNFTLKIRSTKLEDSAMYFCASSEMRVEQPQHFGDGTRLSIL.

This chain links TRBV27 with TRBJ2-1, with TRBD2 identical over 10 bases. J gave up 4 bases and V 3 bases, and 12 bases lay outside the gene matches. The germline V gene encodes CDR1 MNHEY and CDR2 SMNVEV (reference sequence). The CDR3 extends over 18 amino acids. The CDR3 sequence: CASSFSPGLALSYNEQFF. The CDR3 DNA reads as TGTGCCAGCAGTTTCTCGCCGGGACTAGCGCTGAGTTACAATGAGCAGTTCTTC.

The chain joins TRBV4-1 to TRBJ1-5; a weak D match, TRBD1 (5 bases). Germline V gene data show CDR1 as MGHRA and CDR2 as YSYEKL. The CDR3 spans 16 residues. V gave up 3 bases and J gave up 0 bases, with 12 bases separating them. The CDR3, as DNA: TGCGCCAGCAGCCAGGGAGGGGAATATAGCAATCAGCCCCAGCATTTT. Protein: CASSQGGEYSNQPQHF.

V gene TRBV30 combines with J gene TRBJ1-3, with 7 bases lining up with TRBD1. CDR1 GTSNPN and CDR2 SVGIG come from the germline V gene (reference sequence). The CDR3 is made up of 15 amino acids. Unmatched junction bases numbered 3, after V lost 1 base and J lost 0 bases. CDR3 DNA sequence: TGTGCCTGGAGTGCACAGGGGAACTCTGGAAACACCATATATTTT. This codes for CAWSAQGNSGNTIYF.